The 15 T cell receptor beta chains reported below all come from one sample, sequenced in a study of cytomegalovirus exposure and HLA in healthy donors. Primers included in the PCR were 60 Vbeta and 13 Jbeta primers. The data were produced by immunoSEQ multiplex PCR, yet TCRdb's version contains in-frame clones alone and is incomplete. This sample has 150,000 to 200,000 clones, with approximately 80% found just once. The sample taken for sequencing was PBMCs. Source of these receptors: a female donor in good health and CMV-seronegative.

The rearrangement uses TRBV19 and TRBJ1-4, with a tentative D call TRBD1 (5 bases). CDR3 length: 16 residues. Looked up from germline, CDR1 is LNHDA and CDR2 is SQIVND (reference sequence). Trimming cost V 7 bases and J 8 bases, with 23 bases left between them. The CDR3 region is CASTLIQGASREKLFF. Here the CDR3 DNA reads TGTGCCAGTACCTTAATTCAGGGCGCTTCGCGCGAAAAACTGTTTTTT.

The V call is TRBV6-4, the J call TRBJ1-1; the match to TRBD1 covers 9 bases. Germline V gene sequence: CDR1 MRHNA, CDR2 SNTAGT. J gave up 2 bases and V 2 bases, and 6 bases lay outside the gene matches. This CDR3 has 16 residues. CDR3 DNA: TGTGCCAGCAGTGACCGGCCGGGACAGGGCAACACTGAAGCTTTCTTT. Its protein product is CASSDRPGQGNTEAFF.

The rearrangement joins TRBV4-2 to TRBJ2-6, with 7 positions matching TRBD1. CDR3 length: 17 residues. V gave up 3 bases and J gave up 0 bases; unmatched junction bases: 5. The germline V gene has CDR1 LGHNA and CDR2 YNFKEQ. CDR3 residues: CASSQGDSSSGANVLTF. The CDR3 region has the DNA TGTGCCAGCAGCCAGGGGGACAGTAGCTCTGGGGCCAACGTCCTGACTTTC.

CDR3 loop: CASSAGEQYF. CDR3 DNA sequence: TGTGCCAGCAGTGCCGGCGAGCAGTACTTC. V usage is TRBV25-1 and J usage is TRBJ2-7; no firm D call. This CDR3 spans 10 amino acids. CDR1 and CDR2 (germline): MGHDK, SYGVNS. Trimming removed 4 bases at V and 6 bases at J, with 4 bases between.

The V gene is TRBV2, the J gene TRBJ2-1, with D possibly being TRBD2 (5 bases). V dropped 7 bases and J dropped 9 bases, with 19 bases sitting between them. The germline V gene has CDR1 SNHLY and CDR2 FYNNEI. CDR3 size: 14 residues. The CDR3: CASNTLGGSGEQFF. DNA of the CDR3: TGTGCCAGCAATACACTAGGCGGGTCGGGTGAGCAGTTCTTC.

This clone was observed a single time. The chain has TRBV12-5 and TRBJ2-1, with no clear D. This CDR3 is built from 16 residues. Trimming took 2 bases from V and 0 from J, leaving 11 bases between them. CDR1 is LGHNT, CDR2 FRNRAP, per germline. Here the CDR3 reads CASGLRGSSSYNEQFF. For the CDR3, the DNA is TGTGCTAGTGGTTTGCGAGGCTCCAGCTCCTACAATGAGCAGTTCTTC.

The chain carries TRBV28 and TRBJ2-7, with a weak D call TRBD2 (6 bases). Trimming removed 6 bases from V and 2 bases from J, with 11 bases in between. Germline V gene lookup returns CDR1 MDHEN and CDR2 SYDVKM. The CDR3 has 13 residues. CDR3 region: CASREGRPYEQYF. The CDR3 region has the DNA TGTGCCAGCAGGGAGGGACGGCCCTACGAGCAGTACTTC.

The V and J genes are TRBV4-2 and TRBJ1-2, with no clear D. This CDR3 has 14 residues. Trimming shortened V by 0 bases and J by 7 bases, and 12 bases separated the two germline ends. CDR1 and CDR2 from the germline V gene are LGHNA and YNFKEQ. CDR3 residues: CASSQDSLYPGYTF. CDR3 sequence (DNA): TGTGCCAGCAGCCAAGATTCCCTTTATCCTGGCTACACCTTC.

The chain carries TRBV7-2 and TRBJ2-2; weak D call: TRBD2 (6 bases). Trimming took 1 base from V and 5 from J, leaving 11 bases between them. In germline, CDR1 is SGHTA, CDR2 FQGNSA. This CDR3 has 15 residues. CDR3 sequence (DNA): TGTGCCAGCAGCTTAGTGGGGGGTGTAACCGGGGAGCTGTTTTTT. Translated: CASSLVGGVTGELFF. Looking up the rest from reference TRBV7-2 and TRBJ2-2 gives the full variable domain: GAGVSQSPSNKVTEKGKDVELRCDPISGHTALYWYRQSLGQGLEFLIYFQGNSAPDKSGLPSDRFSAERTGGSVSTLTIQRTQQEDSAVYLCASSLVGGVTGELFFGEGSRLTVL.

The chain uses TRBV11-1 and TRBJ1-2; TRBD1 aligns across 9 bases. V dropped 3 bases and J dropped 10; count of bases not matched to a gene: 6. The CDR3 runs 13 residues. Germline CDR1 and CDR2: SGHAT and FQDESV (reference sequence). CDR3 amino acids: CASSFKGQGFYTF. The CDR3 DNA is TGTGCCAGCAGCTTTAAGGGACAGGGATTCTACACCTTC.

This clone was counted once. The chain combines TRBV7-8 with TRBJ2-1; 11 nucleotides line up with TRBD2. Germline lookup yields CDR1 SGHVS and CDR2 FQNEAQ. There are 16 residues in the CDR3. J was trimmed by 10 bases and V by 4 bases; bases with no gene match: 12. The CDR3 DNA follows: TGTGCCAGCAGCTCTCTGACTAGCGGGAATGGAGGAGAGCAGTTCTTC. It is translated as CASSSLTSGNGGEQFF.

The rearrangement joins TRBV28 to TRBJ1-1, with D uncertain. The CDR3 loop spans 12 amino acids. Trimming cost V 4 bases and J 3 bases, with 6 bases left between them. CDR1 MDHEN and CDR2 SYDVKM come from the germline V gene. The CDR3 here is CASSSTDTEAFF. As DNA, the CDR3 is TGTGCCAGCAGTTCTACGGACACTGAAGCTTTCTTT.

The chain is built from TRBV27 and TRBJ1-2; 12 bases map to TRBD1. The CDR3 consists of 15 residues. Germline assignment: CDR1 MNHEY and CDR2 SMNVEV (reference sequence). V shed 5 bases, J shed 4 bases, and the junction held 5 bases outside the gene matches. The CDR3 coding sequence is TGTGCCAGCAGTGGCCTGGGACAGGGGGCCTATGGCTACACCTTC. Amino acid sequence: CASSGLGQGAYGYTF.

This clone was seen a few times. This sequence joins TRBV6-5 and TRBJ1-2; 9 nucleotides align to TRBD1. From germline, CDR1 is MNHEY and CDR2 SVGAGI. J gave up 7 bases and V 7 bases, and 13 bases lay outside the gene matches. There are 15 residues in the CDR3. The CDR3 reads CASKREGTGRFGYTF. DNA of the CDR3: TGTGCCAGCAAAAGGGAGGGGACAGGGAGGTTTGGCTACACCTTC.

The chain carries TRBV7-9 and TRBJ1-1; 11 positions match TRBD1. J lost 6 bases, V lost 3 bases, and 9 bases had no gene match. This CDR3 has 16 amino acids. Germline V gives CDR1 SEHNR, CDR2 FQNEAQ (reference sequence). The CDR3 coding sequence is TGTGCCAGCAGCTTGGTAGGGACAGGGGGTTTAGCTGAAGCTTTCTTT. It yields the protein CASSLVGTGGLAEAFF.